Detailed here is one T cell receptor (beta chain). This record belongs to a study of technical replicates of blood from a few donors. Method: immunoSEQ multiplex PCR; TCRdb's copy keeps in-frame clones and lacks some. The sample yields roughly 60,000 clones, 89% seen once. This TCR was sampled from a human donor in good health. Some clones in this sample may be carry-over from other donors' samples. Sample: PBMCs.

The CDR3 loop is CASSLTAQETQYF. The CDR3 nucleotides read TGTGCCAGCAGCTTAACAGCCCAAGAGACCCAGTACTTC. This sequence joins TRBV7-3 and TRBJ2-5; D uncertain. This CDR3 spans 13 amino acids. V was pared by 0 bases and J by 1 base, with 3 bases between. Looked up from germline, CDR1 is SGHTA and CDR2 is FQGTGA.